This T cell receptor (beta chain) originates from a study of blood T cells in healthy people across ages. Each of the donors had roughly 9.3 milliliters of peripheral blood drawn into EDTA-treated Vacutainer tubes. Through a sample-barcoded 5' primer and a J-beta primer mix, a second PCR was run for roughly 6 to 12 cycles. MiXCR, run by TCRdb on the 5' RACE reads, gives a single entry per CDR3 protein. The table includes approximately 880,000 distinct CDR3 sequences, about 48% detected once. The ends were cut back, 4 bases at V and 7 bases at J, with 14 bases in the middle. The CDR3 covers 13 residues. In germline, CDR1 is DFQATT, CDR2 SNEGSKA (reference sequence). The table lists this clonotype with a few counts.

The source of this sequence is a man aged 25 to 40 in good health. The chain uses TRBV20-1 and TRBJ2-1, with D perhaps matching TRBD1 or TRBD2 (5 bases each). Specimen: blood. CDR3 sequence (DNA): TGCAGTGCTACCACCGGGACGGGGAATGAGCAGTTCTTC. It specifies CSATTGTGNEQFF.